Listed below are T cell receptor beta chains from one sample, sequenced in a study of T cell repertoires in cytomegalovirus infection. TCRdb passed the reads through MiXCR, listing each CDR3 protein once. The sample lists fewer than 200,000 distinct CDR3 sequences, roughly a fifth occurring once. The specimen sequenced was PBMCs. All receptors derive from a human donor in good health (CMV status not recorded). Some clones in this sample may be carry-over from other donors' samples. Each CDR3 is given with its conserved first and last residue. D genes are given only for firm matches. The size entry is marked missing in some rows and otherwise reads once, few, many or a size class.

j_call,v_call,d_call,clone_size,cdr3_nt,cdr3_aa
TRBJ2-1,TRBV20-1,-,once,TGCAGTGCTAGAGGAATTAGCGTGGGGCAGGGGAAAACATTTGAGTTGTTC,CSARGISVGQGKTFELF
TRBJ2-5,TRBV25-1,-,-,TGTGCCAGCAGTGAATTCGGGACGAAAGAGACCCAGTACTTC,CASSEFGTKETQYF
TRBJ2-1,TRBV11-1,TRBD2,few,TGTGCCAGCAGCCTCGGACTAGCGGGAGCAGGGGAGCAGTTCTTC,CASSLGLAGAGEQFF
TRBJ2-5,TRBV7-3,-,-,TGTGCCAGCAGCTTCCTTAGGGGGTATGGAGAGACCCAGTACTTC,CASSFLRGYGETQYF
TRBJ2-3,TRBV28,TRBD2,many,TGTGCCAGCAGCTTGGGGGGGGCAGATACGCAGTATTTT,CASSLGGADTQYF
TRBJ2-3,TRBV23-1,-,-,TGCGCCAGCCCCAAGGGAACCTGCACAGATACGCAGTATTTT,CASPKGTCTDTQYF
TRBJ1-6,TRBV11-3,-,few,TGTGCCAGCAGTAAAGACGCGAATTCACCCCTCCACTTT,CASSKDANSPLHF
TRBJ1-1,TRBV7-2,-,medium-sized,TGTGCCAGCAGCTTAGCGCTCGTGCGAACTGCTGAAGCTTTCTTT,CASSLALVRTAEAFF
TRBJ1-2,TRBV29-1,-,few,TGCAGCGTTGCAGGGATGGATGGCTACACCTTC,CSVAGMDGYTF
TRBJ1-1,TRBV6-2/TRBV6-3,-,-,TGTGCCAGCAATAGAACAGGGCCCACTGAAGCTTTCTTT,CASNRTGPTEAFF
TRBJ2-1,TRBV28,TRBD1,few,TGTGCCAGCAGTCCCTCGGGACAGGGTTCTAACAATGAGCAGTTCTTC,CASSPSGQGSNNEQFF
TRBJ2-7,TRBV7-2,-,few,TGTGCCAGCAGCTTATCTCTCTGGAACTACGAGCAGTACTTC,CASSLSLWNYEQYF
TRBJ2-3,TRBV7-9,-,many,TGTGCCAGCAGCTTCTCAGGACCAGACACAGATACGCAGTATTTT,CASSFSGPDTDTQYF
TRBJ2-4,TRBV12-3/TRBV12-4,-,-,TGTGCCAAAAAGGCAGGTTGCCTACCCAAAACCATTCAGTACTTC,CAKKAGCLPKTIQYF
TRBJ2-5,TRBV7-2,-,many,TGTGCCAGCAGCTTTGAAGGATCACGGACCCAGTACTTC,CASSFEGSRTQYF
TRBJ2-5,TRBV12-3/TRBV12-4,-,-,TGTGCCAGCAGTTTTCTGTCGGGAGATCAAGAGACCCAGTACTTC,CASSFLSGDQETQYF
TRBJ2-6,TRBV7-3,-,-,TGTGCCAGCAGCTTAACTGTCTCTGGGGCCAACGTCCTGACTTTC,CASSLTVSGANVLTF
TRBJ1-1,TRBV2,-,once,TGTGCCAGCAGTTCCACGGGAACGAACACTGAAGCTTTCTTT,CASSSTGTNTEAFF
TRBJ1-2,TRBV27,-,-,TGTGCCAGCAGCAACAGGGACTCCTATGGCTACACCTTC,CASSNRDSYGYTF
TRBJ1-6,TRBV2,-,-,TGTGCCAGCAGCGCTTCGATTTACAGCTCCTATAATTCACCCCTCCACTTT,CASSASIYSSYNSPLHF
TRBJ1-1,TRBV14,-,-,TGTGCCAGCAGCCAAGTAGGCCAGGGTGTCACTGAAGCTTTCTTT,CASSQVGQGVTEAFF
TRBJ2-5,TRBV9,-,few,TGTGCCAGCAGCGGGGCTCAAGAGACCCAGTACTTC,CASSGAQETQYF
TRBJ2-7,TRBV28,TRBD2,few,TGTGCCAGCAGTTTAACCACTAGCGGGAGATACGAGCAGTACTTC,CASSLTTSGRYEQYF
TRBJ2-7,TRBV28,-,-,TGTGCCAGCAGTTTATCGATAGAGCAGTACTTC,CASSLSIEQYF
TRBJ1-1,TRBV19,-,-,TGTGCCAGTAGTCTTTACTATGAAGCTTTCTTT,CASSLYYEAFF
TRBJ2-2,TRBV5-4,TRBD2,many,TGTGCCAGCAGCCGCCGACTAGCGCAGAACACCGGGGAGCTGTTTTTT,CASSRRLAQNTGELFF
TRBJ2-7,TRBV28,-,-,TGTGGCAGCAGCTCCCCGGCCGGGGGAACCTACGAGCAGTACTTC,CGSSSPAGGTYEQYF
TRBJ1-2,TRBV4-2,TRBD1,-,TGTGCCAGCAGCCAAGAAGGGTGGCAGGGGGAAAACTATGGCTACACCTTC,CASSQEGWQGENYGYTF
TRBJ2-1,TRBV20-1,TRBD2,few,TGCAGTGCTAGAGATTGGGCTAGCGGGAGTAGCAATGAGCAGTTCTTC,CSARDWASGSSNEQFF
TRBJ2-2,TRBV7-2,-,many,TGTGCCAGCAGCCCTCTGCTTGTGGGGCCCACCTCGAACACCGGGGAGCTGTTTTTT,CASSPLLVGPTSNTGELFF